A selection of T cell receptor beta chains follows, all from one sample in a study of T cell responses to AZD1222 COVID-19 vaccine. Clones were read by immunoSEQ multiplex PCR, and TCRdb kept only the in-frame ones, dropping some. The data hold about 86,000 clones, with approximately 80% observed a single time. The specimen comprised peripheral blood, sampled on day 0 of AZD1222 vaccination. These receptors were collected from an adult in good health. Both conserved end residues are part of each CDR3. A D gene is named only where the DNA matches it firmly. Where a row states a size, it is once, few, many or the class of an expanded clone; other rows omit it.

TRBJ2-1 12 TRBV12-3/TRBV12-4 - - TGTGCCAGCAGTTCTACCTACAATGAGCAGTTCTTC CASSSTYNEQFF
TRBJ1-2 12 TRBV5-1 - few TGCGCCAGCAGCTTGGAGGGGACCGGCTACACCTTC CASSLEGTGYTF
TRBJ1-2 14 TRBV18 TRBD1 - TGTGCCAGCTCACCCGGACAGGGGGGCTATGGCTACACCTTC CASSPGQGGYGYTF
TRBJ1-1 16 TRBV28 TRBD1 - TGTGCCAGCAGACAGGGGGCGCGAAGGAGGGGCACTGAAGCTTTCTTT CASRQGARRRGTEAFF
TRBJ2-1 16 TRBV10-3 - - TGTGCCATCAGTGATACCGGCGGGAAGCAATACAATGAGCAGTTCTTC CAISDTGGKQYNEQFF
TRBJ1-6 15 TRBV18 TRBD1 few TGTGCCAGCTCACCACGGACAGGGGGGAATTCACCCCTCCACTTT CASSPRTGGNSPLHF
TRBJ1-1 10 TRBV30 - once TGTGCCGGGGGAAGCACTGAAGCTTTCTTT CAGGSTEAFF
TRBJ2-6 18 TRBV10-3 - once TGTGCCATCAGTGAAGGGGCTAGGGGTAGGTCTGGGGCCAACGTCCTGACTTTC CAISEGARGRSGANVLTF
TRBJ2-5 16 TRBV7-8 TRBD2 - TGTGCCAGCAGCTTTAAACGGGAGGGCCTTGGGGAGACCCAGTACTTC CASSFKREGLGETQYF
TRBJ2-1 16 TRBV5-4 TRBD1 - TGTGCCAGCAGCCCGGCGGGGGACAGGGTCTACAATGAGCAGTTCTTC CASSPAGDRVYNEQFF
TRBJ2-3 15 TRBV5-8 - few TGTGCCAGCAGCTGGCAGGGAGTCGGCACAGATACGCAGTATTTT CASSWQGVGTDTQYF
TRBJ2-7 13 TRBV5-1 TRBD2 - TGCGCCAGCAGCTGGGGGACTAGCCCAGAGCAGTACTTC CASSWGTSPEQYF
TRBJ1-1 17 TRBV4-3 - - TGCGCCAGCAGCCAAGAGTTAGGAATTTTCACGAACACTGAAGCTTTCTTT CASSQELGIFTNTEAFF
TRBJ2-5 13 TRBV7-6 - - TGTGCCAGCAGCTTAGCTGTCCAAGAGACCCAGTACTTC CASSLAVQETQYF
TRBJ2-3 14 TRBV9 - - TGTGCCAGCAGCGTAGGCCTTACCACAGATACGCAGTATTTT CASSVGLTTDTQYF
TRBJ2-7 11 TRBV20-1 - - TGCAGTGCTAGATCCATATACGAGCAGTACTTC CSARSIYEQYF
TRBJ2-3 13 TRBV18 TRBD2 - TGTGCCAGCTCACCGGGAGGGTCTGATACGCAGTATTTT CASSPGGSDTQYF
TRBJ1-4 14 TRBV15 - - TGTGCCACCAGCAGAACGGAGGGCAATGAAAAACTGTTTTTT CATSRTEGNEKLFF
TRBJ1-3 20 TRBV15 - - TGTGCCACCAGCAGAGGTGAAGGGGCGAGACCTCAAGGCTCTGGAAACACCATATATTTT CATSRGEGARPQGSGNTIYF
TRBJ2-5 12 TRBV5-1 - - TGCGCCAGCAGCTTTGACCAAGAGACCCAGTACTTC CASSFDQETQYF
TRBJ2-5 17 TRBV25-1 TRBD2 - TGTGCCAGCAGTGTGGGACTAGCGGGAGGCGTCCTAGAGACCCAGTACTTC CASSVGLAGGVLETQYF
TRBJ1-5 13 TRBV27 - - TGTGCCAGCAGTTTCCAGGGGAATCAGCCCCAGCATTTT CASSFQGNQPQHF
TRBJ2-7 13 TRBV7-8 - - TGTGCCAGCAGCCTACGAGTAAGACACGAGCAGTACTTC CASSLRVRHEQYF
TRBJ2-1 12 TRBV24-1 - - TGTGCCACCGGGGATCGGCCAGGCGAGCAGTTCTTC CATGDRPGEQFF
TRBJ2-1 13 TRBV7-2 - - TGTGCCAGCAGCTTAGTCGTGACAGGCGAGCAGTTCTTC CASSLVVTGEQFF
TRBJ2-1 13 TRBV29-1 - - TGCAGCGTTGGGGGGGAGGCCTACAATGAGCAGTTCTTC CSVGGEAYNEQFF
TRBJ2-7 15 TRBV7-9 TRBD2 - TGTGCCAGCAGGCCTGGACTAGCGGGCGCCTACGAGCAGTACTTC CASRPGLAGAYEQYF
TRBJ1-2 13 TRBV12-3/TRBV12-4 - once TGTGCCAGCAGTTTCTCCAGTGAACGGGGCTACACCTTC CASSFSSERGYTF
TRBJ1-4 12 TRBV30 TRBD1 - TGTGCCTGGGGGGGGGACAGCGAAAAACTGTTTTTT CAWGGDSEKLFF
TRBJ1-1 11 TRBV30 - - TGTGCCTGGAGTTGGGGGTCTGAAGCTTTCTTT CAWSWGSEAFF
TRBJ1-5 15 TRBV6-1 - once TGTGCCAGCAGTGAATTATTATCGGTGAATCAGCCCCAGCATTTT CASSELLSVNQPQHF
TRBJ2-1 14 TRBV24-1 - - TGTGCCACCAGCAAAGGGACCGCAGAATGGGAGCAGTTCTTC CATSKGTAEWEQFF
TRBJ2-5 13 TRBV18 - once TGTGCCAGCTCACCAGCTGGTCGGGAGACCCAGTACTTC CASSPAGRETQYF
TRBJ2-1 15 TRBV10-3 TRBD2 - TGTGCCACCCGCGATAGCGGGAGTCTGGACAATGAGCAGTTCTTC CATRDSGSLDNEQFF
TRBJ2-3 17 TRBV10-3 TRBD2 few TGTGCCATCAGCCCTTTTCGGGATAGCGGGAGTGTAGATACGCAGTATTTT CAISPFRDSGSVDTQYF
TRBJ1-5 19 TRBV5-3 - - TGTGCCAGAAGCTTCCGGTCAGGGGCCCCTCCTTATAGCAATCAGCCCCAGCATTTT CARSFRSGAPPYSNQPQHF
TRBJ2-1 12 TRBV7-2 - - TGTGCCAGCAGCTTGAGACCCTGGGAGCAGTTCTTC CASSLRPWEQFF
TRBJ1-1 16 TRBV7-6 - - TGTGCCAGCAGCTTAGAGGGTAGGGTTGGGGGCACTGAAGCTTTCTTT CASSLEGRVGGTEAFF
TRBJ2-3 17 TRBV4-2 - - TGTGCCAGCAGCCCAAGTATAATCCACCACCGCCTTGATACGCAGTATTTT CASSPSIIHHRLDTQYF
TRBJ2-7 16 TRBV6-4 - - TGTGCCAGGGGGGTGCAGCGGCAGAGGAGCTCCTACGAGCAGTACTTC CARGVQRQRSSYEQYF
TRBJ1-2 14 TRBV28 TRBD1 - TGTGCCAGCAGTGAGGACAGGGAAAACTATGGCTACACCTTC CASSEDRENYGYTF
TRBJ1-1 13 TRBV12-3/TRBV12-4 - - TGTGCCAGCACCTTACAAACAAACACTGAAGCTTTCTTT CASTLQTNTEAFF